These 3 T cell receptor beta chains originate from one sample sequenced in a study of PD-L1 blockade in urothelial cancer. Time point noted: pretreatment peripheral blood. The method was immunoSEQ multiplex PCR; TCRdb's version includes in-frame clones alone and lacks a portion of them. The sample has about 47,000 clones, around 84% seen once; the top ten hold about 16%. Sequenced here: PBMCs, sampled around atezolizumab (anti-PD-L1) treatment. These TCRs come from a man between 60 and 75 years old with urothelial cancer.

V usage is TRBV5-1 and J usage is TRBJ1-5; 11 nucleotides line up with TRBD1. The V gene's germline CDR1 is SGHRS and CDR2 YFSETQ. The junction had 2 bases not matched to a gene; V was cut back by 3 bases and J by 3 bases. The CDR3 totals 15 residues. DNA of the CDR3: TGCGCCAGCAGCTCGGGACAGGGGGACAATCAGCCCCAGCATTTT. Its translation: CASSSGQGDNQPQHF.

This rearrangement joins TRBV6-5 to TRBJ2-1; 8 positions match TRBD1. The V and J ends lost 6 bases and 0 bases, in that order; junction bases with no gene match: 1. The CDR3 spans 14 residues. The germline V gene has CDR1 MNHEY and CDR2 SVGAGI. CDR3 region: CASRTGDSYNEQFF. In DNA form, the CDR3 reads TGTGCCAGCAGGACAGGGGACTCCTACAATGAGCAGTTCTTC.

This clone has a handful of counts. The rearrangement links TRBV11-2 to TRBJ1-4; 8 bases fit TRBD1. V shed 4 bases, J shed 10 bases, and the junction held 2 bases outside the gene matches. The CDR3 length is 12 residues. Germline CDR1 is SGHAT and CDR2 is FQNNGV. Here the CDR3 reads CASSSDRGKLFF. DNA for the CDR3: TGTGCCAGCAGCTCCGACAGGGGAAAACTGTTTTTT.